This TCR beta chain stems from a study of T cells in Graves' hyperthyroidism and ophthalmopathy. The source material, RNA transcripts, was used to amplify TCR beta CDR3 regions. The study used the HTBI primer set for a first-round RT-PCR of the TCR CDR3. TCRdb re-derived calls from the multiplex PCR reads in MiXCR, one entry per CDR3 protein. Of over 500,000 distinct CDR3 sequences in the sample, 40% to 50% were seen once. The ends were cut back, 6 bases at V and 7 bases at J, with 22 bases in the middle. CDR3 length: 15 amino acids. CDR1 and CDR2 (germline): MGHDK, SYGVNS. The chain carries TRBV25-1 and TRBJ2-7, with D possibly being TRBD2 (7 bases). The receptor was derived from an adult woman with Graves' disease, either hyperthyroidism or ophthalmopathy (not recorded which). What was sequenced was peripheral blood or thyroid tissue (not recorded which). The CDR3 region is CASRATGGGLREQYF. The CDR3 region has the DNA TGTGCCAGCAGGGCAACTGGCGGGGGCCTGCGGGAGCAGTACTTC.